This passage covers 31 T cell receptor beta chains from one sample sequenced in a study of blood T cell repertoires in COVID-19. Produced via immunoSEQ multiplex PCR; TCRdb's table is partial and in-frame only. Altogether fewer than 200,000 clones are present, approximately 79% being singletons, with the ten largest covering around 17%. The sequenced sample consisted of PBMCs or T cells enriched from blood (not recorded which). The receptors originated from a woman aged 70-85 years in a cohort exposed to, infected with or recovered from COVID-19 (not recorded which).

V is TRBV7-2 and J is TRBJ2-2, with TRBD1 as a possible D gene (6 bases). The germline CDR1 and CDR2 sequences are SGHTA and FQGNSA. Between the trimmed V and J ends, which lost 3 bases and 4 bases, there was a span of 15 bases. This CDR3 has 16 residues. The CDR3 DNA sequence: TGTGCCAGCAGCTTGGTTGGGACACTTCCCACCGGGGAGCTGTTTTTT. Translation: CASSLVGTLPTGELFF.

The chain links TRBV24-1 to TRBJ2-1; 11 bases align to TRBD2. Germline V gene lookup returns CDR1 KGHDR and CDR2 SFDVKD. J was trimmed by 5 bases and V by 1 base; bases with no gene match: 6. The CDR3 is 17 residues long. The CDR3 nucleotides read TGTGCCACCAGTGATTTCGGACTAGCGGGTATCAACAATGAGCAGTTCTTC. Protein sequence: CATSDFGLAGINNEQFF.

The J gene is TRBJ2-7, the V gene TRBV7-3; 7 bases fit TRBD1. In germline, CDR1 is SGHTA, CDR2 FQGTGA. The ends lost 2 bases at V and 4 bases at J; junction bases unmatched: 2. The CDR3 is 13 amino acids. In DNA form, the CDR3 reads TGTGCCAGCAGCTTAGACAGGGCATACGAGCAGTACTTC. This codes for CASSLDRAYEQYF.

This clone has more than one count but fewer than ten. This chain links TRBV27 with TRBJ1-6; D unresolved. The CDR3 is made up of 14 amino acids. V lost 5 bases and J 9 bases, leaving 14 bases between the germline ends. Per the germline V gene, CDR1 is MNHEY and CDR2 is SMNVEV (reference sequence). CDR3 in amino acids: CASSPGEGGSPLHF. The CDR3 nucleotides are TGTGCCAGCAGTCCCGGGGAGGGTGGTTCACCCCTCCACTTT.

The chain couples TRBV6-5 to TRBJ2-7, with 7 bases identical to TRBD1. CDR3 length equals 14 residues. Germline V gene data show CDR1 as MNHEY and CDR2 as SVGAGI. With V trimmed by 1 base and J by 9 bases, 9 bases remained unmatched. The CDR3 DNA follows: TGTGCCAGCAGTTACTTCAAAACCCGGACAGGGCAGTACTTC. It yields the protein CASSYFKTRTGQYF.

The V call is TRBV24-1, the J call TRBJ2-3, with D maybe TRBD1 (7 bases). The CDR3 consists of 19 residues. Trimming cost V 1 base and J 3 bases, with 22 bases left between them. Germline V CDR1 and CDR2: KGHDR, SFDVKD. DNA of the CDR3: TGTGCCACCAGTGATTTCGGGGGCGACAGGGTCGGATGGACAGATACGCAGTATTTT. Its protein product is CATSDFGGDRVGWTDTQYF.

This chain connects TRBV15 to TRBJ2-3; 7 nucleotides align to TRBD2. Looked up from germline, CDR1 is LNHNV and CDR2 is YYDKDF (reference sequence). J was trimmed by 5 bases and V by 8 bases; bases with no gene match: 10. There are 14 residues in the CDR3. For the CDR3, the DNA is TGTGCCACCCAAAGCGGGAAAGGGGAAGATACGCAGTATTTT. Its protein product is CATQSGKGEDTQYF.

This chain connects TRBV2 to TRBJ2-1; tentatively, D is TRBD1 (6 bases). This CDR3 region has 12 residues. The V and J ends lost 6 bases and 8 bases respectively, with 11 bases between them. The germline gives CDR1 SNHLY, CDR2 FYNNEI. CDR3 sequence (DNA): TGTGCCAGCAGCGTACAGGGTGATGAGCAGTTCTTC. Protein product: CASSVQGDEQFF.

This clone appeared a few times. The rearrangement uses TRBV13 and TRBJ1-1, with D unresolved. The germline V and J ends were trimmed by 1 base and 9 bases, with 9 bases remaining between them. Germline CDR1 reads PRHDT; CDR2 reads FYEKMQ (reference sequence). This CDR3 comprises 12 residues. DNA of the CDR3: TGTGCCAGCAGCTTAGTAGCAGATCAAGCTTTCTTT. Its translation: CASSLVADQAFF.

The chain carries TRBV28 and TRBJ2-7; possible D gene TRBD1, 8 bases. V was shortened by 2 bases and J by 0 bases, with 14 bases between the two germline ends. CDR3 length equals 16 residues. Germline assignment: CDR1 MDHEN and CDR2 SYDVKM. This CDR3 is CASSLAQGGGSYEQYF. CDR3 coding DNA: TGTGCCAGCAGTTTAGCACAGGGGGGGGGCTCCTACGAGCAGTACTTC.

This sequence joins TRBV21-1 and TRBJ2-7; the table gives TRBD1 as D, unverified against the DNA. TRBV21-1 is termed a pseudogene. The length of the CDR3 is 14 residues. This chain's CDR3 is CASSKEVEQVEQYF. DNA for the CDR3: TGTGCCAGCAGCAAAGAGGTAGAACAGGTCGAGCAGTACTTC.

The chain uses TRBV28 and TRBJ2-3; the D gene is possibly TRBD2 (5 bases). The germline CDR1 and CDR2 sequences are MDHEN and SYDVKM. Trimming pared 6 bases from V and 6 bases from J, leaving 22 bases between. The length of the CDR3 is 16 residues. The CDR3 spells CASSPFRGPKRDTQYF. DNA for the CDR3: TGTGCCAGCAGCCCTTTTCGGGGTCCGAAGCGGGATACGCAGTATTTT.

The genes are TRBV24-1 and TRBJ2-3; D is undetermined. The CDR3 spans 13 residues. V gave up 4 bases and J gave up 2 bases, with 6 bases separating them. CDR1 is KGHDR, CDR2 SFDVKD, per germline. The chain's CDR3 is CATSDPNTDTQYF. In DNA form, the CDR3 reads TGTGCCACCAGTGACCCTAACACAGATACGCAGTATTTT.

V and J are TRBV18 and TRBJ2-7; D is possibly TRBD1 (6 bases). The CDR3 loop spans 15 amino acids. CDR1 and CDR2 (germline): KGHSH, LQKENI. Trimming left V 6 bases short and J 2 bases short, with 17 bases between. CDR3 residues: CASSLNRDVTYEQYF. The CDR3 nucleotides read TGTGCCAGCTCGCTTAACAGGGACGTAACCTACGAGCAGTACTTC. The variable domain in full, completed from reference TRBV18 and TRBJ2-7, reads NAGVMQNPRHLVRRRGQEARLRCSPMKGHSHVYWYRQLPEEGLKFMVYLQKENIIDESGMPKERFSAEFPKEGPSILRIQQVVRGDSAAYFCASSLNRDVTYEQYFGPGTRLTVT.

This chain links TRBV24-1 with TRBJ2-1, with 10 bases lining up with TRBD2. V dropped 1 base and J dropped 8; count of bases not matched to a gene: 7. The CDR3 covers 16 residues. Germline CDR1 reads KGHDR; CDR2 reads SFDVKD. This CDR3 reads CATSDLRGSGRDEQFF. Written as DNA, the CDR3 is TGTGCCACCAGTGATTTAAGGGGCAGCGGGAGGGATGAGCAGTTCTTC.

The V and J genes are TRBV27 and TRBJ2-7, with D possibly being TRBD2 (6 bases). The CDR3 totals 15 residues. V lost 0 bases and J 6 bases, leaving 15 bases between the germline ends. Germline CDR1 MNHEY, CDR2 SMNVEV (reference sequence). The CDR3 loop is CASSLSSGFLREQYF. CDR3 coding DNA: TGTGCCAGCAGTTTATCTAGCGGATTCCTACGCGAGCAGTACTTC.

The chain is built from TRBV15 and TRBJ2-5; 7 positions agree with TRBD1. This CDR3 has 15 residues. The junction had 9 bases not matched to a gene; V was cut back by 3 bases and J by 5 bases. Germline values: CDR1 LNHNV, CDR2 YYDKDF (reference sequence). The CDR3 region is CATSRRTTGMETQYF. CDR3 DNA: TGTGCCACCAGCAGGAGGACGACAGGGATGGAGACCCAGTACTTC.

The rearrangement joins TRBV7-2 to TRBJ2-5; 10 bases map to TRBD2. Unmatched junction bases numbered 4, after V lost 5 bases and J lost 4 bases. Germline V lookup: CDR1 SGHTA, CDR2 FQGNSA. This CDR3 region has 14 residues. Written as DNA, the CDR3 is TGTGCCAGCAGCCAAGCGGGAGGGCGAGAGACCCAGTACTTC. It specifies CASSQAGGRETQYF.

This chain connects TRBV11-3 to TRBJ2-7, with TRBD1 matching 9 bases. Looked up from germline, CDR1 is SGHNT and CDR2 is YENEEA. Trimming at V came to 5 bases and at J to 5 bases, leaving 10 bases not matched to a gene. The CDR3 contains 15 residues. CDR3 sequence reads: CASSPGTGLRNEQYF. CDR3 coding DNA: TGTGCCAGCAGCCCGGGGACAGGGTTACGAAACGAGCAGTACTTC.

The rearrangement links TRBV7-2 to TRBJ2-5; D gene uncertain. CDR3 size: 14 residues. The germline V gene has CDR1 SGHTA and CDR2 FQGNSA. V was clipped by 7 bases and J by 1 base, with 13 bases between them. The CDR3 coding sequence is TGTGCCAGCACCCCCTCACTCCTCCAAGAGACCCAGTACTTC. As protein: CASTPSLLQETQYF.

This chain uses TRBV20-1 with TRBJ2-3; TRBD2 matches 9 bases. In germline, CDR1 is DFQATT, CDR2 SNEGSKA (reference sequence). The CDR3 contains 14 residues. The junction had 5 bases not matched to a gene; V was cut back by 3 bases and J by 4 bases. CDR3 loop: CSASVAGVADTQYF. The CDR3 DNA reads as TGCAGTGCTAGTGTAGCGGGAGTGGCAGATACGCAGTATTTT.

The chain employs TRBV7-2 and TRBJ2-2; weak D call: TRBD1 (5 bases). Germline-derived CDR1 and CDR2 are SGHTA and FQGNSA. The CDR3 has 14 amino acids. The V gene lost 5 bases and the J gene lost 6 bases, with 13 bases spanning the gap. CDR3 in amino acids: CASSTLGAAGELFF. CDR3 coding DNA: TGTGCCAGCAGCACGCTTGGGGCTGCCGGGGAGCTGTTTTTT.

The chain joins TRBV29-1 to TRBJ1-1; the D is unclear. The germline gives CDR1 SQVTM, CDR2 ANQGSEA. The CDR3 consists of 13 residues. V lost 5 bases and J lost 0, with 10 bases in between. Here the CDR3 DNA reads TGCAGCGTTTCGTGGGCTATGAACACTGAAGCTTTCTTT. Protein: CSVSWAMNTEAFF.

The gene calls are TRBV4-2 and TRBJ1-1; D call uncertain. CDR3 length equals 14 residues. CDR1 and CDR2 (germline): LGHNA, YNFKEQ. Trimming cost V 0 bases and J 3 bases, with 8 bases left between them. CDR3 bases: TGTGCCAGCAGCCAAGATCCCGGGGACACTGAAGCTTTCTTT. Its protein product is CASSQDPGDTEAFF.

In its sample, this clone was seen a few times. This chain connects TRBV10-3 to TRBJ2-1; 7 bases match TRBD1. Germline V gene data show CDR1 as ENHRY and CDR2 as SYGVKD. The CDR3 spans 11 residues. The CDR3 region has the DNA TGTTCAGGGGGATCCTACAATGAGCAGTTCTTC. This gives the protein CSGGSYNEQFF.

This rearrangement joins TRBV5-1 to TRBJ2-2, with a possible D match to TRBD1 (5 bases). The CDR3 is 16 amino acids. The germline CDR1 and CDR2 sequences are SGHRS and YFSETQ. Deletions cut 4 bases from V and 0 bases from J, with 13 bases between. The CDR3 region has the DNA TGCGCCAGCAGCCCAGGACAAATTACGAACACCGGGGAGCTGTTTTTT. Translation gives CASSPGQITNTGELFF.

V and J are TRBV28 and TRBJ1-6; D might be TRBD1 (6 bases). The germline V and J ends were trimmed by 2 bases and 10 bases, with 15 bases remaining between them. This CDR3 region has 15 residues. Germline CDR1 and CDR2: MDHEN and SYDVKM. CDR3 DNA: TGTGCCAGCAGTTTAACGGGTTTCCAGGGGTCACCCCTCCACTTT. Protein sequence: CASSLTGFQGSPLHF.

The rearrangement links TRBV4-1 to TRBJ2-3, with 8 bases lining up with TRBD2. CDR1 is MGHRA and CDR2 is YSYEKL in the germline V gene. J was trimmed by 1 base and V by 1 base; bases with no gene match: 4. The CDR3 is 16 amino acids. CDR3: CASSQAAGAGTDTQYF. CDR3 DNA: TGCGCCAGCAGCCAAGCAGCGGGAGCGGGCACAGATACGCAGTATTTT.

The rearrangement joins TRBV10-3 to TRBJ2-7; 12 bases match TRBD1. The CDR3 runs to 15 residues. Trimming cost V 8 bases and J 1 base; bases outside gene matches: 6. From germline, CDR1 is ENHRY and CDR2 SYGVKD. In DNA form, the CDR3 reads TGTGCCATCGGAGGGACAGGGGGCAAATCCTACGAGCAGTACTTC. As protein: CAIGGTGGKSYEQYF.

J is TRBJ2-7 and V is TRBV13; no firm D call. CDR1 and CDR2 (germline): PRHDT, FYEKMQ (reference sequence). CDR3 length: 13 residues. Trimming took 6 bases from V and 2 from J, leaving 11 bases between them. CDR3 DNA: TGTGCCAGCAGTGGAGCGAGGACCTACGAGCAGTACTTC. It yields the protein CASSGARTYEQYF. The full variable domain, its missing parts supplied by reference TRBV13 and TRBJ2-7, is AAGVIQSPRHLIKEKRETATLKCYPIPRHDTVYWYQQGPGQDPQFLISFYEKMQSDKGSIPDRFSAQQFSDYHSELNMSSLELGDSALYFCASSGARTYEQYFGPGTRLTVT.

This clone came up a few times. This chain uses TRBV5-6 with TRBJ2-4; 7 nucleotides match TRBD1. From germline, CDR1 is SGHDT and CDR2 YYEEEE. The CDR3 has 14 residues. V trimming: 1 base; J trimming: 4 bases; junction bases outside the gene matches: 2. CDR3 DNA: TGTGCCAGCAGCTTGACAGGGGAAAAAAACATTCAGTACTTC. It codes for CASSLTGEKNIQYF.